This T cell receptor beta chain was sequenced during a study of regulatory T cells in long-lasting Graves disease. Study conclusions and caveats: Comparison showed that persistent patients shared more public clonotypes (roughly 2,700) than new patients (about 970).

V was trimmed by 8 bases and J by 7 bases, leaving 11 bases between them. The CDR3 extends over 11 amino acids. Per germline, CDR1 MNHEY and CDR2 SVGEGT. The time point denotes: persistent/refractory GD, antithyroid drugs over 5 years with positive TRAb. RNA from PBMCs was the source of the TCR library. Arm-PCR of CDR3 regions and iRepertoire HTBI primers were the basis on which TCR beta libraries were built. Each CDR3 protein is one row after TCRdb ran MiXCR on the multiplex PCR reads. The repertoire holds around 460,000 distinct CDR3 sequences, with about 20% as singletons. This clonotype was seen at least ten times. Its target is not known.

The gene calls are TRBV6-2 or TRBV6-3 and TRBJ1-1; D call uncertain. The specimen comprised peripheral blood mononuclear cells (PBMCs), sampled when the disease was refractory, from a patient treated with antithyroid drugs. The receptor was isolated from a female donor with Graves disease. CDR3 bases: TGTGCCAGCTTGGAATCGCGTGAAGCTTTCTTT. Its protein is CASLESREAFF.